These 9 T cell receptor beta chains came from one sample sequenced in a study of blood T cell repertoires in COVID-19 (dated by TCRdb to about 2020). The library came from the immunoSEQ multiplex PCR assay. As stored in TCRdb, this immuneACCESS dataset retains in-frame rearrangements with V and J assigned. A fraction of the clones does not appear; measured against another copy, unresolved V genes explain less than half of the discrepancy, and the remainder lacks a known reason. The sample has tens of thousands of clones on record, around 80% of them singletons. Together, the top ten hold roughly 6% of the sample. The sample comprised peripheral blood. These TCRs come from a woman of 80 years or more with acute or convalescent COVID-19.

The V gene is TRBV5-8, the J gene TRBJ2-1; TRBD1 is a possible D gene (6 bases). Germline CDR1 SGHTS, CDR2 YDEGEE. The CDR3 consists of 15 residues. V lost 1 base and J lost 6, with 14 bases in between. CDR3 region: CASSLYQKGGNEQFF. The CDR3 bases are TGTGCCAGCAGCTTGTACCAAAAAGGGGGCAATGAGCAGTTCTTC.

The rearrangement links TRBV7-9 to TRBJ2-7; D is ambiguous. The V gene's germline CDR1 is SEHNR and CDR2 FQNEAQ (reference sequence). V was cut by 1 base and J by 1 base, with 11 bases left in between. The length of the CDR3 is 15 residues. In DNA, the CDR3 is TGTGCCAGCAGCTTAGTTGGCTTATCATCCTACGAGCAGTACTTC. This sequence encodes CASSLVGLSSYEQYF.

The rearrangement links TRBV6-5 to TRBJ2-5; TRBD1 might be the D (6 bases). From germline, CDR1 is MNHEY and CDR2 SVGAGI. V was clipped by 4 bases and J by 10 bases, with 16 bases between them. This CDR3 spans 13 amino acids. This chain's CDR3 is CASSSSGAPDQYF. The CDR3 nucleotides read TGTGCCAGCAGTTCGTCAGGGGCCCCGGACCAGTACTTC.

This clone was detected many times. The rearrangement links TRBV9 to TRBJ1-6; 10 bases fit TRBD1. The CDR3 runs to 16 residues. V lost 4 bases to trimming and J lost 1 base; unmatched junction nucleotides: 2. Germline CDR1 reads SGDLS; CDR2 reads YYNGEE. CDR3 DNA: TGTGCCAGCAGCCCGGGACAGGGGTCCTATAATTCACCCCTCCACTTT. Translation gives CASSPGQGSYNSPLHF.

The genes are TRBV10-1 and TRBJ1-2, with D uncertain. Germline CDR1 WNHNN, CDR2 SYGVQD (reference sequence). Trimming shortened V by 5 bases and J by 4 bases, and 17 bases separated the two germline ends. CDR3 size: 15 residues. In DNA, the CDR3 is TGCGCCAGCAGTATTGACCCCGAGGGATCCTATGGCTACACCTTC. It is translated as CASSIDPEGSYGYTF.

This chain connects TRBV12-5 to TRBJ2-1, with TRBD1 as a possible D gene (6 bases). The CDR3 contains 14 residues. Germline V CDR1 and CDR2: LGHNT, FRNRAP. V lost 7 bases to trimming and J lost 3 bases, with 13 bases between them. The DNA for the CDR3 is TGTGCTAGTGTCCCGGGACAAGGCTACAATGAGCAGTTCTTC. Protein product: CASVPGQGYNEQFF.

Here the CDR3 reads CASSPGSTRENEKLFF. The DNA for the CDR3 is TGCGCCAGCAGCCCCGGGTCCACTCGCGAAAATGAAAAACTGTTTTTT. The V call is TRBV5-1, the J call TRBJ1-4, with unresolved D. The V end was cut by 4 bases, the J end by 5 bases, with 18 bases between. Germline V gene lookup returns CDR1 SGHRS and CDR2 YFSETQ. CDR3 length equals 16 residues. Drawing the rest from reference TRBV5-1 and TRBJ1-4, the complete variable domain is KAGVTQTPRYLIKTRGQQVTLSCSPISGHRSVSWYQQTPGQGLQFLFEYFSETQRNKGNFPGRFSGRQFSNSRSEMNVSTLELGDSALYLCASSPGSTRENEKLFFGSGTQLSVL.

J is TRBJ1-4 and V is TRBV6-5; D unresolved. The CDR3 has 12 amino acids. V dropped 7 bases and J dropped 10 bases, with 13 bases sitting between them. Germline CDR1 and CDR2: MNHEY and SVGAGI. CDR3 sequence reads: CASTFVGGKLFF. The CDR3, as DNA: TGTGCCAGCACGTTCGTCGGTGGAAAACTGTTTTTT.

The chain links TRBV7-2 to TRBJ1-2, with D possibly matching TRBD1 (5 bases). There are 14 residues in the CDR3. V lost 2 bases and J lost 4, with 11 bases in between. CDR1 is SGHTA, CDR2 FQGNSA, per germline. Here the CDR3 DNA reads TGTGCCAGCAGCTTATCAAGGGACTTCTATGGCTACACCTTC. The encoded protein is CASSLSRDFYGYTF.